This TCR beta chain was captured by sequencing in a study of response to subunit inactivated influenza vaccine. Germline lookup yields CDR1 SGHTA and CDR2 FQGNSA. Trimming took 10 bases from V and 4 from J, leaving 16 bases between them. The CDR3 extends over 13 amino acids. General study findings and limits: T cells newly recruited by each seasonal influenza vaccination are few, the authors suggested.

This clonotype has a handful of counts. Its antigen remains unknown. In TCRdb, the RT-PCR reads were re-called with MiXCR into one record per CDR3 protein. Among over 800,000 distinct CDR3 sequences listed, 20% to 25% were seen once. The V and J genes are TRBV7-2 and TRBJ1-1; D is perhaps TRBD1 (6 bases). The sequence was obtained from a man aged 45-60 years who received an inactivated influenza vaccine. This specimen was PBMCs from blood, taken 5 to 6 days after vaccination. CDR3 in DNA: TGTGCCACGAGTGGGGGGGCTTTCACTGAAGCTTTCTTT. Amino acids: CATSGGAFTEAFF.